This entry describes one T cell receptor (beta chain). The antigen is undetermined. The time point is: week 47, end of study. Vaccine doses each comprised 300 ug of mutant IDH1 20-mer peptide, with topical imiquimod. The entry originates in a study of a mutant IDH1 vaccine in newly diagnosed glioma. On the study more broadly: Patients got radiotherapy, temozolomide, or both beforehand, and most got both.

The CDR3 totals 14 residues. Trimming took off 6 bases at V and 0 bases at J, with 11 bases between the two ends. Germline loops: CDR1 WSHSY, CDR2 SAAADI. Some clones are missing from TCRdb's copy, which holds only in-frame ones; the method was immunoSEQ multiplex PCR. The repertoire has more than 10,000 clones, 70% to 80% of them found once; the top ten carry about 4%. The sequence derives from a woman between 35 and 50 years old with glioma. This chain uses TRBV10-2 with TRBJ2-5; D possibly corresponds to TRBD1 (5 bases). Here the sequenced sample was PBMCs, taken from a glioma patient whose treatment included an IDH1 peptide vaccine. The CDR3 DNA sequence: TGCGCCAGCAGGAAGTCGACAGACCAAGAGACCCAGTACTTC. Translation gives CASRKSTDQETQYF.